Following are 14 T cell receptor beta chains from one sample sequenced in a study of cytomegalovirus exposure and HLA in healthy donors. The PCR employed 60 Vbeta primers together with 13 Jbeta primers. Repertoires were generated with immunoSEQ multiplex PCR, while TCRdb's copy carries only in-frame clones and drops some. This table has 150,000 to 200,000 clones, around 84% appearing once. The sequencing input was PBMCs. These TCRs come from a young woman in good health and CMV-seronegative.

V usage is TRBV14 and J usage is TRBJ1-2; the D is unclear. The CDR3 is 12 amino acids. Germline CDR1 and CDR2: SGHDN and FVKESK. The V and J ends lost 0 bases and 4 bases respectively, with 3 bases between them. The CDR3 here is CASSQDRYGYTF. DNA of the CDR3: TGTGCCAGCAGCCAAGATCGCTATGGCTACACCTTC.

This chain connects TRBV30 to TRBJ2-2, with D possibly matching TRBD1 (5 bases). Per germline, CDR1 GTSNPN and CDR2 SVGIG (reference sequence). V was clipped by 3 bases and J by 3 bases, with 8 bases between them. This CDR3 has 13 amino acids. The DNA for the CDR3 is TGTGCCTGGAGATTACAGGACACCGGGGAGCTGTTTTTT. Encoded protein: CAWRLQDTGELFF.

This sequence joins TRBV6-6 and TRBJ2-5, with D perhaps TRBD1 (5 bases). The CDR3 covers 14 residues. Trimming stripped 5 bases from V and 0 bases from J, with 10 bases between. The V gene's germline CDR1 is MNHNY and CDR2 SVGAGI (reference sequence). CDR3 DNA sequence: TGTGCCAGCAGTCGCACAGGATACCAAGAGACCCAGTACTTC. Its protein is CASSRTGYQETQYF.

The chain employs TRBV5-1 and TRBJ2-1, with 11 nucleotides matching TRBD2. The germline V gene encodes CDR1 SGHRS and CDR2 YFSETQ. With 3 bases clipped from V and 8 bases from J, the junction kept 7 bases outside the gene matches. CDR3 size: 15 residues. The CDR3 sequence is CASSSISGGEDEQFF. The DNA of the CDR3 is TGCGCCAGCAGCTCAATTAGCGGGGGGGAGGATGAGCAGTTCTTC.

The sample holds many counts of this clone. This chain uses TRBV6-6 with TRBJ2-7; D might be TRBD1 (6 bases). The V gene's germline CDR1 is MNHNY and CDR2 SVGAGI (reference sequence). CDR3 length: 13 residues. Trimming shortened V by 5 bases and J by 3 bases, and 11 bases separated the two germline ends. The chain's CDR3 is CASSLRDNYEQYF. The CDR3 DNA reads TGTGCCAGCAGTCTCCGGGACAACTACGAGCAGTACTTC.

The rearrangement uses TRBV10-3 and TRBJ1-5; D remains unclear. The germline CDR1 and CDR2 sequences are ENHRY and SYGVKD. The CDR3 consists of 13 residues. Trimming stripped 3 bases from V and 8 bases from J, with 11 bases between. This CDR3 is CAISDMSLEPQHF. In DNA form, the CDR3 reads TGTGCCATCAGTGATATGAGTTTAGAGCCCCAGCATTTT.

The chain employs TRBV30 and TRBJ2-2; D call uncertain. The ends were cut back, 2 bases at V and 6 bases at J, with 13 bases in the middle. Germline CDR1 reads GTSNPN; CDR2 reads SVGIG (reference sequence). This CDR3 comprises 14 residues. The CDR3, as DNA: TGTGCCTGGAGTCCCTCGTACCCGGCCGGGGAGCTGTTTTTT. Translation: CAWSPSYPAGELFF. The full variable domain, rest sourced from reference TRBV30 and TRBJ2-2, is SQTIHQWPATLVQPVGSPLSLECTVEGTSNPNLYWYRQAAGRGLQLLFYSVGIGQISSEVPQNLSASRPQDRQFILSSKKLLLSDSGFYLCAWSPSYPAGELFFGEGSRLTVL.

V gene TRBV7-2 combines with J gene TRBJ1-5; 9 bases agree with TRBD1. Trimming removed 6 bases from V and 2 bases from J; junction bases left unmatched: 8. The germline V gene has CDR1 SGHTA and CDR2 FQGNSA. The CDR3 runs to 16 residues. CDR3 residues: CASRITGGSGNQPQHF. DNA for the CDR3: TGTGCCAGCAGGATTACAGGGGGCAGTGGCAATCAGCCCCAGCATTTT.

The rearrangement joins TRBV9 to TRBJ2-1; 7 positions agree with TRBD2. The germline gives CDR1 SGDLS, CDR2 YYNGEE. The V and J ends lost 0 bases and 4 bases, in that order; junction bases with no gene match: 10. The CDR3 is 17 amino acids. CDR3 region: CASSVGFGGSRYNEQFF. CDR3 DNA sequence: TGTGCCAGCAGCGTAGGATTTGGCGGGAGCAGGTACAATGAGCAGTTCTTC. Full variable domain (outside the CDR3, taken from reference TRBV9 and TRBJ2-1): DSGVTQTPKHLITATGQRVTLRCSPRSGDLSVYWYQQSLDQGLQFLIQYYNGEERAKGNILERFSAQQFPDLHSELNLSSLELGDSALYFCASSVGFGGSRYNEQFFGPGTRLTVL.

V gene TRBV6-5 combines with J gene TRBJ1-2, with a weak D call TRBD1 (6 bases). The CDR3 is 16 amino acids. Trimming shortened V by 0 bases and J by 4 bases, and 15 bases separated the two germline ends. Germline CDR1 reads MNHEY; CDR2 reads SVGAGI. The CDR3 DNA reads TGTGCCAGCAGTTACTCGGAGGGGGGGGCCCCCTATGGCTACACCTTC. This codes for CASSYSEGGAPYGYTF.

This clone was seen once. The J gene is TRBJ1-2, the V gene TRBV7-2; D possibly corresponds to TRBD1 (5 bases). The CDR3 is made up of 13 amino acids. Trimming took 5 bases from V and 3 from J, leaving 10 bases between them. The germline V gene has CDR1 SGHTA and CDR2 FQGNSA. The CDR3 bases are TGTGCCAGCAGCCAGGACACGGACTATGGCTACACCTTC. Protein sequence: CASSQDTDYGYTF.

V and J are TRBV11-2 and TRBJ2-3; TRBD2 matches at 7 bases. CDR1 and CDR2 from the germline V gene are SGHAT and FQNNGV. Trimming cost V 5 bases and J 2 bases; bases outside gene matches: 7. The CDR3 covers 15 residues. The CDR3 region is CASSRTGGLTDTQYF. In nucleotides, the CDR3 is TGTGCCAGCAGCAGAACGGGGGGTCTCACAGATACGCAGTATTTT.

The genes are TRBV19 and TRBJ2-5; 8 bases align to TRBD2. The junction had 10 bases not matched to a gene; V was cut back by 1 base and J by 0 bases. This CDR3 region has 18 residues. Looked up from germline, CDR1 is LNHDA and CDR2 is SQIVND (reference sequence). The CDR3 spells CASSIGTSGIKYQETQYF. The CDR3 coding sequence is TGTGCCAGTAGTATAGGCACTAGCGGAATTAAGTACCAAGAGACCCAGTACTTC.

The gene calls are TRBV28 and TRBJ2-3, with a tentative D call TRBD1 (5 bases). The V end was cut by 1 base, the J end by 2 bases, with 10 bases between. The CDR3 consists of 15 residues. Germline V CDR1 and CDR2: MDHEN, SYDVKM. The CDR3: CASSLFGQNTDTQYF. CDR3 nucleotides: TGTGCCAGCAGTTTATTTGGACAAAACACAGATACGCAGTATTTT.